This is a list of T cell receptor beta chains from one sample in a study of blood T cell repertoires in COVID-19. TCRdb's copy holds only in-frame clones and misses some; the assay was immunoSEQ multiplex PCR. This sample has roughly 360,000 clones, with roughly 77% found just once. Sequences were obtained from peripheral blood. The receptor set was obtained from a human donor with acute or convalescent COVID-19. The donor label of this sample is uncertain. The CDR3 runs from the conserved cysteine through the conserved F or W. The order of the fields is clone size, V gene, J gene, D gene, CDR3 DNA, CDR3 protein. A D gene is named only where the DNA matches it firmly. Size tells how often a clone was seen (once, few, many) or the class of an expanded clone, and some rows leave it out.

once,TRBV9,TRBJ2-3,TRBD2,TGTGCCAGCAGCGACGCAAGGACTAGCGGGCTCTCTAGCACAGATACGCAGTATTTT,CASSDARTSGLSSTDTQYF
NA,TRBV29-1,TRBJ2-3,NA,TGCAGCGTTGAGATCGGAGATAGCACAGATACGCAGTATTTT,CSVEIGDSTDTQYF
NA,TRBV28,TRBJ1-4,NA,TGTGCCAGCTCGGGGGAGGTCAAGGCTAATGAAAAACTGTTTTTT,CASSGEVKANEKLFF
NA,TRBV11-2,TRBJ2-5,TRBD2,TGTGCCAGCAGCTTAGACCCCCGGACTAGCGGGGCCCAAGAGACCCAGTACTTC,CASSLDPRTSGAQETQYF
few,TRBV19,TRBJ1-3,NA,TGTGCCAGTAGTATAGATCGGGGTGCAGGAAACACCATATATTTT,CASSIDRGAGNTIYF
NA,TRBV19,TRBJ1-2,NA,TGTGCCAGTAGTATATGGGGAGACTATGGCTACACCTTC,CASSIWGDYGYTF
NA,TRBV3-1/TRBV3-2,TRBJ2-1,NA,TGTGCCAGCAGCCAAGATTCGTCAAGACTTTACAATGAGCAGTTCTTC,CASSQDSSRLYNEQFF
NA,TRBV5-4,TRBJ2-5,NA,TGTGCCAGCAGCCCAAACATGTACCAAGAGACCCAGTACTTC,CASSPNMYQETQYF
NA,TRBV24-1,TRBJ2-2,NA,TGTGCCACCAGTCGTGGGGCGGGGGAGCTGTTTTTT,CATSRGAGELFF
NA,TRBV18,TRBJ2-7,TRBD1,TGTGCCAGCTCACCAGGACAGGGAACATCCTACGAGCAGTACTTC,CASSPGQGTSYEQYF
NA,TRBV4-1,TRBJ2-2,NA,TGCGCCAGCAGCCAACGCGAGGGAAACACCGGGGAGCTGTTTTTT,CASSQREGNTGELFF
NA,TRBV3-1/TRBV3-2,TRBJ2-7,TRBD2,TGTGCCGGCAGCCAAGGACTAGCGGGGGTTTACGAGCAGTACTTC,CAGSQGLAGVYEQYF
NA,TRBV3-1/TRBV3-2,TRBJ1-2,NA,TGTGCCAGCAGCCAACGCCCCACACGGGAGGGAACTAGTGGCTACACCTTC,CASSQRPTREGTSGYTF
NA,TRBV7-7,TRBJ2-1,TRBD2,TGTGCCAGCAGCCCCCTGGGAGGGATCTACAATGAGCAGTTCTTC,CASSPLGGIYNEQFF
NA,TRBV29-1,TRBJ2-1,TRBD2,TGCAGTGGATGTAGGATAGCGGGCGGGGGAATTGGGTTCTTC,CSGCRIAGGGIGFF
NA,TRBV5-1,TRBJ2-1,NA,TGCGCCAGCACATTACAGGAGCAGTTCTTC,CASTLQEQFF
NA,TRBV5-8,TRBJ2-3,TRBD2,TGTGCCAGCAGCTTGACCCCCCTAGCGGGAGGGACAGATACGCAGTATTTT,CASSLTPLAGGTDTQYF
NA,TRBV30,TRBJ1-5,NA,TGTGCCTGGAATAGGAGCGATCAGCCCCAGCATTTT,CAWNRSDQPQHF
NA,TRBV5-6,TRBJ1-2,TRBD1,TGTGCCAGCAGCGGGTTGACAGGGTCAGGTGGCTACACCTTC,CASSGLTGSGGYTF
NA,TRBV6-5,TRBJ1-5,TRBD1,TGTGCCAGCAGTCATAAAGGGGGCGAACAGCCCCAGCATTTT,CASSHKGGEQPQHF
few,TRBV19,TRBJ2-7,TRBD1,TGTGCCAGTAGTATAGGAAACAGGGGCTTATCCGAGCAGTACTTC,CASSIGNRGLSEQYF
NA,TRBV28,TRBJ1-5,NA,TGTGCCAGCAGTTTAATAGGGGGCAATCAGCCCCAGCATTTT,CASSLIGGNQPQHF
NA,TRBV19,TRBJ2-1,NA,TGTGCCAGTAGTATAGTGGGAGAAGGGATTGGTGAGCAGTTCTTC,CASSIVGEGIGEQFF
NA,TRBV28,TRBJ2-1,TRBD2,TGTGCCAGCAGTTTGCGGATGACTAGCTGGGGCAGGGAGTTCTTC,CASSLRMTSWGREFF